These 4 T cell receptor beta chains came from one sample sequenced in a study of shared clonotypes between healthy human individuals. Generated by immunoSEQ multiplex PCR, the TCRdb table keeps only in-frame clones and is missing some. The sample records roughly 650,000 clones, about 96% being singletons. The sample was naive CD4+ T cells sorted from blood. The subset here: CD45RA+ positively selected. These receptors all stem from a woman under 40 in good health.

This rearrangement joins TRBV6-1 to TRBJ2-1, with TRBD2 matching over 10 bases. The CDR3 length is 15 residues. Germline assignment: CDR1 MNHNS and CDR2 SASEGT. V gave up 4 bases and J gave up 5 bases; unmatched junction bases: 5. The CDR3 spells CASSGASGSDNEQFF. The CDR3 DNA reads as TGTGCCAGCAGTGGGGCTAGCGGGAGCGACAATGAGCAGTTCTTC.

The chain carries TRBV6-5 and TRBJ1-3; maybe TRBD1 (5 bases). Germline CDR1 MNHEY, CDR2 SVGAGI. V shed 4 bases and J shed 0 bases, with 7 bases lying between them. The CDR3 extends over 14 amino acids. CDR3 loop: CASSSGGSGNTIYF. The CDR3 nucleotides are TGTGCCAGCAGTTCCGGGGGCTCTGGAAACACCATATATTTT.

The chain recombines TRBV7-2 with TRBJ1-5; TRBD1 might be the D (5 bases). Germline V CDR1 and CDR2: SGHTA, FQGNSA. V lost 6 bases and J lost 3, with 15 bases in between. The CDR3 length is 15 residues. CDR3 loop: CASSARDGYNQPQHF. In DNA, the CDR3 is TGTGCCAGCAGTGCCAGGGACGGATACAATCAGCCCCAGCATTTT.

V usage is TRBV7-9 and J usage is TRBJ2-1; TRBD1 is a possible D gene (6 bases). Germline V gives CDR1 SEHNR, CDR2 FQNEAQ (reference sequence). Trimming took 5 bases from V and 4 from J, leaving 21 bases between them. This CDR3 has 17 residues. The CDR3 nucleotides read TGTGCCAGCAGCCCAGACAGGTCCCCCCGTCCGTACAATGAGCAGTTCTTC. As protein: CASSPDRSPRPYNEQFF.